The 5 T cell receptor beta chains below come from one sample, sequenced in a study of radiotherapy plus CTLA-4 blockade in lung cancer. Some clones are missing from TCRdb's copy, which holds only in-frame ones; the method was immunoSEQ multiplex PCR. The data contain 62,000 or so clones, 70% to 85% of them singletons. The specimen was peripheral blood, collected from a patient treated with radiotherapy plus ipilimumab. These receptors came from a human donor with non-small cell lung cancer who had a complete response to radiotherapy plus ipilimumab.

This rearrangement joins TRBV9 to TRBJ1-1, with TRBD1 matching 8 bases. The germline V gene encodes CDR1 SGDLS and CDR2 YYNGEE. CDR3 length equals 13 residues. V lost 5 bases and J lost 6; bases outside the gene matches: 6. CDR3 loop: CASSQTGAAEAFF. CDR3 coding DNA: TGTGCCAGCAGTCAGACAGGGGCCGCTGAAGCTTTCTTT.

This clone was counted once. The chain is built from TRBV7-4 and TRBJ1-3; 10 nucleotides match TRBD1. Germline CDR1 SGHVT, CDR2 SQSDAQ. CDR3 length equals 17 residues. Germline trimming cut 5 bases from V and 5 bases from J; bases unmatched to any gene: 12. This CDR3 reads CASSARQGAKERNTIYF. The DNA for the CDR3 is TGTGCCAGCAGCGCCCGACAGGGGGCGAAAGAAAGAAACACCATATATTTT.

The V and J genes are TRBV12-5 and TRBJ1-1; D remains ambiguous. The length of the CDR3 is 12 residues. Germline V lookup: CDR1 LGHNT, CDR2 FRNRAP. V gave up 4 bases and J gave up 3 bases, with 6 bases separating them. In DNA, the CDR3 is TGTGCTAGTGGTTCGAGGGACACTGAAGCTTTCTTT. This codes for CASGSRDTEAFF. Complete variable domain (other parts from reference TRBV12-5 and TRBJ1-1): DARVTQTPRHKVTEMGQEVTMRCQPILGHNTVFWYRQTMMQGLELLAYFRNRAPLDDSGMPKDRFSAEMPDATLATLKIQPSEPRDSAVYFCASGSRDTEAFFGQGTRLTVV.

This clone was observed a handful of times. This chain links TRBV4-1 with TRBJ2-7; 9 bases are a match to TRBD2. CDR1 MGHRA and CDR2 YSYEKL come from the germline V gene. This CDR3 contains 15 residues. J gave up 3 bases and V 0 bases, and 3 bases lay outside the gene matches. CDR3 nucleotides: TGCGCCAGCAGCCAAGAGGAGCGGGAGGACTACGAGCAGTACGTC. This encodes CASSQEEREDYEQYV.

This clone is a singleton in its sample. This chain connects TRBV7-6 to TRBJ2-3; D is possibly TRBD2 (6 bases). Germline V gene data show CDR1 as SGHVS and CDR2 as FNYEAQ. V lost 4 bases and J 3 bases, leaving 11 bases between the germline ends. The CDR3 is 14 residues long. The CDR3 DNA follows: TGTGCCAGCAGCTACGGGACTGAAACAGATACGCAGTATTTT. Its protein is CASSYGTETDTQYF.